A single sample gave rise to the 21 T cell receptor beta chains below, sequenced in a study of blood T cell repertoires in COVID-19. The protocol was immunoSEQ multiplex PCR, while the TCRdb copy is restricted to in-frame clones and leaves out a portion. The sample comprises approximately 300,000 clones, 90% of which are singletons, and 6.8% rests with the top ten. Specimen: peripheral blood. The receptors come from a woman younger than 45 with COVID-19, enrolled during active disease.

The chain uses TRBV18 and TRBJ1-1; D gene uncertain. The V end was cut by 6 bases, the J end by 1 base, with 9 bases between. CDR1 and CDR2 from the germline V gene are KGHSH and LQKENI. The CDR3 has 13 residues. The CDR3, as DNA: TGTGCCAGCTCCCAAAGCGGGAACACTGAAGCTTTCTTT. Its translation is CASSQSGNTEAFF.

The chain links TRBV27 to TRBJ2-7; TRBD2 matches 7 bases. The germline V gene encodes CDR1 MNHEY and CDR2 SMNVEV (reference sequence). The V and J ends lost 2 bases and 5 bases, in that order; junction bases with no gene match: 9. CDR3 length: 15 residues. The CDR3 nucleotides read TGTGCCAGCAGTTTAAGGACGGGGGGTTTCCACGAGCAGTACTTC. Its protein is CASSLRTGGFHEQYF.

V and J are TRBV5-6 and TRBJ2-2; perhaps TRBD1 as D (6 bases). V dropped 4 bases and J dropped 1 base, with 11 bases sitting between them. The CDR3 runs 15 residues. CDR1 SGHDT and CDR2 YYEEEE come from the germline V gene. This CDR3 is CASSPGHLNTGELFF. The CDR3 DNA follows: TGTGCCAGCAGCCCGGGACACTTGAACACCGGGGAGCTGTTTTTT.

The rearrangement uses TRBV2 and TRBJ1-4; 7 bases agree with TRBD1. The germline V gene encodes CDR1 SNHLY and CDR2 FYNNEI. The trim removed 7 bases at V and 0 bases at J, leaving 8 bases unmatched. This CDR3 has 16 amino acids. CDR3 sequence: CASNRGPGATNEKLFF. CDR3 in DNA: TGTGCCAGCAACAGGGGACCAGGCGCAACTAATGAAAAACTGTTTTTT.

The V gene is TRBV5-1, the J gene TRBJ2-7; D may be TRBD2 (5 bases). Germline values: CDR1 SGHRS, CDR2 YFSETQ. This CDR3 comprises 14 residues. V lost 1 base to trimming and J lost 3 bases, with 11 bases between them. The CDR3 spells CASSLRGANYEQYF. The CDR3, as DNA: TGCGCCAGCAGCTTGCGGGGAGCCAACTACGAGCAGTACTTC.

The V call is TRBV5-1, the J call TRBJ2-5; 10 nucleotides match TRBD1. V lost 4 bases to trimming and J lost 1 base; unmatched junction nucleotides: 7. CDR3 length: 16 residues. Looked up from germline, CDR1 is SGHRS and CDR2 is YFSETQ. CDR3 sequence (DNA): TGCGCCAGCAGCCTACCGACAGGGGGCCCCCAAGAGACCCAGTACTTC. It translates to CASSLPTGGPQETQYF.

The chain has TRBV12-2 and TRBJ1-5; the D call of TRBD1 is as the table states it, not checked on the DNA. TRBV12-2 is a pseudogene locus. The CDR3 covers 16 residues. CDR3 DNA sequence: TGTGCAAGTCGCTTAGCTCAGGGGGCGCCGGGTCAGCCCCAGCATTTT. Amino acids: CASRLAQGAPGQPQHF.

The gene calls are TRBV6-1 and TRBJ2-1; a weak D match, TRBD1 (6 bases). The CDR3 sequence is 15 residues long. V was cut by 2 bases and J by 7 bases, with 15 bases left in between. Germline lookup yields CDR1 MNHNS and CDR2 SASEGT. The CDR3 DNA reads as TGTGCCAGCAGTGAAATCGGGACACCAGTAAATGAGCAGTTCTTC. Translating gives CASSEIGTPVNEQFF.

CDR3 bases: TGTGCCAGCAGCCTCAGACAGGGACTTAACACCGGGGAGCTGTTTTTT. Its protein product is CASSLRQGLNTGELFF. V and J are TRBV7-8 and TRBJ2-2; the D gene is possibly TRBD1 (7 bases). This CDR3 contains 16 residues. Per germline, CDR1 SGHVS and CDR2 FQNEAQ. Trimming removed 5 bases at V and 2 bases at J, with 15 bases between.

The chain carries TRBV20-1 and TRBJ1-2; possibly TRBD1 for D (6 bases). The germline CDR1 and CDR2 sequences are DFQATT and SNEGSKA (reference sequence). The CDR3 spans 11 residues. The germline V and J ends were trimmed by 4 bases and 14 bases, with 17 bases remaining between them. CDR3: CSATWAGARTF. DNA of the CDR3: TGCAGTGCTACCTGGGCGGGGGCGCGTACCTTC.

This clone came up a few times. This chain joins TRBV28 and TRBJ1-6; 10 nucleotides align to TRBD1. Germline CDR1 reads MDHEN; CDR2 reads SYDVKM. The junction had 11 bases not matched to a gene; V was cut back by 7 bases and J by 8 bases. The CDR3 totals 16 residues. The CDR3 bases are TGTGCCAGCACTTCCGGGACAGGGGCTCTTCATTCACCCCTCCACTTT. Its translation: CASTSGTGALHSPLHF.

The rearrangement links TRBV9 to TRBJ2-1; TRBD1 aligns across 7 bases. The CDR3 loop spans 17 amino acids. V shed 0 bases, J shed 2 bases, and the junction held 8 bases outside the gene matches. Germline CDR1 is SGDLS and CDR2 is YYNGEE. CDR3 region: CASSVGGRQGPYNEQFF. The CDR3 DNA reads as TGTGCCAGCAGCGTAGGAGGGAGACAGGGCCCCTACAATGAGCAGTTCTTC.

This clone was recorded only once. The rearrangement links TRBV7-3 to TRBJ2-1; D is unresolved. The CDR3 totals 13 residues. The V gene's germline CDR1 is SGHTA and CDR2 FQGTGA. The V gene lost 1 base and the J gene lost 7 bases, with 8 bases spanning the gap. The CDR3 nucleotides read TGTGCCAGCAGCTTAAGTCCGCGGAATGAGCAGTTCTTC. Its protein is CASSLSPRNEQFF.

The chain has TRBV2 and TRBJ1-4; D not resolved. CDR1 is SNHLY and CDR2 is FYNNEI in the germline V gene. The CDR3 has 13 amino acids. V was cut by 8 bases and J by 8 bases, with 15 bases left in between. The CDR3 DNA reads as TGTGCCAGCGGCCGCGAGTGGAGGGAAAAACTGTTTTTT. Translating it yields CASGREWREKLFF.

The chain couples TRBV4-1 to TRBJ1-1, with D unresolved. In germline, CDR1 is MGHRA, CDR2 YSYEKL. With 1 base removed from V and 8 bases from J, the gap between germline ends came to 11 bases. The CDR3 runs to 13 residues. CDR3 amino acids: CASSQAAALEAFF. CDR3 nucleotides: TGCGCCAGCAGCCAAGCCGCTGCGTTGGAAGCTTTCTTT.

This chain connects TRBV6-5 to TRBJ2-7, with TRBD2 matching 11 bases. This CDR3 is 14 amino acids long. The J segment lost 4 bases and the V segment lost 7 bases, leaving 6 bases of the junction unmatched. Per the germline V gene, CDR1 is MNHEY and CDR2 is SVGAGI. The CDR3 sequence: CASTLTSGTYEQYF. The DNA of the CDR3 is TGTGCCAGCACCTTGACTAGCGGGACTTACGAGCAGTACTTC.

This clone was observed a handful of times. The identical CDR3 is also encoded by other nucleotide sequences in the sample. This sequence joins TRBV19 and TRBJ1-2; no reliable D call. CDR3 length: 14 amino acids. V lost 4 bases and J lost 0, with 9 bases in between. The germline gives CDR1 LNHDA, CDR2 SQIVND (reference sequence). This CDR3 is CASSTGSTNYGYTF. CDR3 in DNA: TGTGCCAGTAGTACGGGATCCACTAACTATGGCTACACCTTC.

The chain joins TRBV6-5 to TRBJ2-7; D is perhaps TRBD2 (6 bases). This CDR3 is built from 15 residues. Germline values: CDR1 MNHEY, CDR2 SVGAGI. V was shortened by 2 bases and J by 4 bases, with 15 bases between the two germline ends. Here the CDR3 DNA reads TGTGCCAGCAGTTACGGAGGGATTCGTTTTTACGAGCAGTACTTC. Its translation is CASSYGGIRFYEQYF.

CDR3 nucleotide sequence: TGTGCCAGTACTGAGGACAGGGGTAACTATGGCTACACCTTC. It is translated as CASTEDRGNYGYTF. This chain uses TRBV19 with TRBJ1-2, with 9 bases identical to TRBD1. This CDR3 comprises 14 residues. The V gene end was trimmed by 7 bases and the J gene end by 1 base; junction bases not matched to a gene: 4. Germline-derived CDR1 and CDR2 are LNHDA and SQIVND (reference sequence).

The chain couples TRBV4-2 to TRBJ2-7; TRBD1 matches at 7 bases. The germline CDR1 and CDR2 sequences are LGHNA and YNFKEQ. The V segment lost 4 bases and the J segment 4 bases; nucleotides outside the gene matches: 13. The CDR3 is made up of 16 amino acids. DNA of the CDR3: TGTGCCAGCAGCCCGTCGGGACAGCTAAGCTCATACGAGCAGTACTTC. Its protein is CASSPSGQLSSYEQYF.

The chain combines TRBV18 with TRBJ2-7; TRBD1 matches at 8 bases. V dropped 4 bases and J dropped 4; count of bases not matched to a gene: 9. This CDR3 is built from 15 residues. The germline V gene encodes CDR1 KGHSH and CDR2 LQKENI. The CDR3 nucleotides are TGTGCCAGCTCACTCCGGGGACAGGTATGGTACGAGCAGTACTTC. It specifies CASSLRGQVWYEQYF.